This section outlines one TCR beta chain sequence together with its context. Its specificity is not known. The assay was immunoSEQ multiplex PCR, and TCRdb's table has in-frame clones only and misses some. The repertoire consists of fewer than 120,000 clones, with roughly 87% occurring once and the leading ten covering 1.9%. The sample originates from a study of cytomegalovirus exposure and HLA in healthy donors. Looking at the study overall: The 120 validation repertoires used the same platform as the roughly 670 first-cohort repertoires (as reported by a later analysis).

Findings and limits, study-wide: The finding came from a later analysis; first-cohort TCR clusters tended to co-occur in the roughly 110 validation repertoires. The listing of 150 to 200 TCR beta chains classed them as cytomegalovirus-associated. In vitro assays verified that three CMV-associated chains recognized CMV antigens specifically.

Per the germline V gene, CDR1 is SGHTA and CDR2 is FQGNSA. The CDR3 is 14 residues long. The V gene lost 5 bases and the J gene lost 4 bases, with 14 bases spanning the gap. J is TRBJ1-2 and V is TRBV7-2; a possible D gene is TRBD1 (6 bases). The specimen was PBMCs. The receptor's source is a woman aged 18-29 years in good health and CMV-seronegative. CDR3 DNA: TGTGCCAGCAGCACCGGGCAGGGGATCTATGGCTACACCTTC. Residues: CASSTGQGIYGYTF.